This is a list of T cell receptor beta chains from one sample in a study of T cells and Merkel cell carcinoma outcomes. TCRdb's copy holds only in-frame clones and misses some; the assay was immunoSEQ multiplex PCR. Of some 430 clones listed, around 92% are singletons. The specimen sequenced was tumor tissue from Merkel cell carcinoma. All receptors derive from a human donor with Merkel cell carcinoma. Both conserved end residues are part of each CDR3.

V gene	J gene	CDR3 protein
TRBV30	TRBJ2-5	CAWSGVFYQETQYF
TRBV7-9	TRBJ2-1	CASSPWEGGVSYNEQFF
TRBV9	TRBJ2-1	CASSPLGTGAYNEQFF
TRBV11-2	TRBJ1-2	CASSLVHGNYGYTF
TRBV6-1	TRBJ1-2	CASSEARGGQHGYTF
TRBV27	TRBJ2-5	CASSPGTGKTQYF
TRBV13	TRBJ2-5	CASSPRTSRETQYF
TRBV29-1	TRBJ2-7	CSVDRGPYEQYF
TRBV10-1	TRBJ2-3	CASSASGGDTQYF
TRBV5-8	TRBJ2-6	CASSGNHPTKSGQRPDF
TRBV7-9	TRBJ2-5	CASSAGSQAQYF
TRBV7-8	TRBJ1-5	CASSPTHSSNQPQHF
TRBV11-3	TRBJ2-1	CASSLYGGGARDEQFF
TRBV5-2	TRBJ1-2	CASKRRRDRKTYGYTF
TRBV9	TRBJ2-3	CASSAAVPDTQYF
TRBV5-1	TRBJ1-2	CASRAGGDAGGYTF
TRBV29-1	TRBJ2-5	CSVEDPGGSETQYF
TRBV27	TRBJ1-4	CASRLREGWDEKLFF
TRBV4-1	TRBJ2-1	CASSQDEEQFF
TRBV12-5	TRBJ1-3	CASGSGSGRSGNTIYF
TRBV20-1	TRBJ1-2	CSARTGEGYTF
TRBV5-4	TRBJ2-7	CASSLASGTSGQSYEQYF
TRBV11-3	TRBJ2-5	CASSTETGGKETQYF
TRBV19	TRBJ1-6	CASRDGQGVVTPLHF
TRBV18	TRBJ2-1	CASSQSGTGGNEQFF
TRBV27	TRBJ2-5	CASSLYPPTSGGAGTQYF
TRBV5-1	TRBJ2-5	CASSEWTGGGRETQYF
TRBV21-1	TRBJ2-1	CASSKAQRNNEQFF
TRBV9	TRBJ2-3	CASSVVTDTQYF
TRBV19	TRBJ2-7	CASSINQLGSYEQYF
TRBV19	TRBJ1-1	CASSIVAQGGAEAFF
TRBV4-1	TRBJ1-2	CASSQDAGLDYTF
TRBV4-3	TRBJ2-3	CASSQDTGRGRADTQYF